One sample yielded the 16 T cell receptor beta chains listed below, sequenced in a study of blood T cell repertoires in COVID-19. The table came from immunoSEQ multiplex PCR; TCRdb's copy has only in-frame clones and leaves some out. The sample yields over 150,000 clones, about 89% seen once. The sequencing sample was made of peripheral blood. These receptors all stem from a man between 50 and 59 years old with acute or convalescent COVID-19.

The V gene is TRBV6-2 or TRBV6-3, the J gene TRBJ2-7; D is possibly TRBD1 (5 bases). The V gene lost 4 bases and the J gene lost 0 bases, with 25 bases spanning the gap. The CDR3 is 19 amino acids. Per the germline V gene, CDR1 is MNHEY and CDR2 is SVGEGT. Here the CDR3 reads CASSLRRPGWTESSYEQYF. CDR3 DNA sequence: TGTGCCAGCAGTTTAAGACGTCCAGGGTGGACGGAGAGCTCCTACGAGCAGTACTTC.

The chain has TRBV9 and TRBJ2-5, with a possible D match to TRBD2 (5 bases). V lost 4 bases, J lost 7 bases, and 20 bases lay in between. Germline V gene sequence: CDR1 SGDLS, CDR2 YYNGEE. CDR3 length: 15 amino acids. The CDR3 is CASSSRSPSEGTQYF. CDR3 nucleotide sequence: TGTGCCAGCAGCTCCCGTAGCCCGTCTGAGGGGACCCAGTACTTC.

The chain couples TRBV28 to TRBJ1-1; 8 bases align to TRBD1. V shed 1 base, J shed 7 bases, and the junction held 5 bases outside the gene matches. The CDR3 sequence is 14 residues long. Germline-derived CDR1 and CDR2 are MDHEN and SYDVKM. CDR3 bases: TGTGCCAGCAGTTTATACGACAGGGGATTTGAAGCTTTCTTT. It codes for CASSLYDRGFEAFF. Filled out from reference TRBV28 and TRBJ1-1, the complete variable domain reads DVKVTQSSRYLVKRTGEKVFLECVQDMDHENMFWYRQDPGLGLRLIYFSYDVKMKEKGDIPEGYSVSREKKERFSLILESASTNQTSMYLCASSLYDRGFEAFFGQGTRLTVV.

The chain combines TRBV4-3 with TRBJ2-3; 12 positions match TRBD2. Germline V CDR1 and CDR2: LGHNA, YSLEER. This CDR3 region has 17 residues. The V gene end was trimmed by 1 base and the J gene end by 6 bases; junction bases not matched to a gene: 8. In DNA, the CDR3 is TGCGCCAGCAGCCAAGTCGAGACTAGCGGGGGCTGGGATACGCAGTATTTT. Amino acids: CASSQVETSGGWDTQYF.

This clone was counted between two and nine times. The chain couples TRBV4-3 to TRBJ1-2; 8 bases map to TRBD1. J was trimmed by 1 base and V by 5 bases; bases with no gene match: 6. The CDR3 consists of 15 residues. Germline assignment: CDR1 LGHNA and CDR2 YSLEER. The CDR3 is CASSLGTGLNYGYTF. The CDR3 DNA reads as TGCGCCAGCAGCTTAGGGACAGGACTTAACTATGGCTACACCTTC.

V usage is TRBV28 and J usage is TRBJ2-5; D uncertain. V gave up 2 bases and J gave up 2 bases, with 9 bases separating them. This CDR3 spans 14 amino acids. Looked up from germline, CDR1 is MDHEN and CDR2 is SYDVKM. The CDR3, as DNA: TGTGCCAGCAGTTTAGGGCAGGTGCAAGAGACCCAGTACTTC. It specifies CASSLGQVQETQYF.

The chain carries TRBV4-3 and TRBJ2-2; the match to TRBD2 covers 16 bases. The V gene end was trimmed by 4 bases and the J gene end by 3 bases; junction bases not matched to a gene: 5. Germline assignment: CDR1 LGHNA and CDR2 YSLEER. The CDR3 sequence is 18 residues long. The CDR3 DNA sequence: TGCGCCAGCAGCCCAGGGACTAGCGGGGGGGCGGACACCGGGGAGCTGTTTTTT. Translation gives CASSPGTSGGADTGELFF.

The chain has TRBV4-1 and TRBJ2-7, with D possibly matching TRBD2 (5 bases). In germline, CDR1 is MGHRA, CDR2 YSYEKL. The CDR3 extends over 14 amino acids. The V gene lost 2 bases and the J gene lost 5 bases, with 13 bases spanning the gap. This CDR3 reads CASSQPGADHEQYF. CDR3 coding DNA: TGCGCCAGCAGCCAACCTGGAGCGGACCACGAGCAGTACTTC.

The rearrangement links TRBV10-3 to TRBJ1-1, with 12 positions matching TRBD1. Per germline, CDR1 ENHRY and CDR2 SYGVKD. The CDR3 consists of 14 residues. With V trimmed by 7 bases and J by 5 bases, 5 bases remained unmatched. Here the CDR3 reads CAITGTGGGTEAFF. In DNA, the CDR3 is TGTGCCATCACCGGGACAGGGGGCGGTACTGAAGCTTTCTTT.

The CDR3 here is CAISTPSRGMNTEAFF. As DNA, the CDR3 is TGTGCCATCAGTACCCCCTCCAGGGGTATGAACACTGAAGCTTTCTTT. This chain links TRBV10-3 with TRBJ1-1, with TRBD1 as a possible D gene (6 bases). Per the germline V gene, CDR1 is ENHRY and CDR2 is SYGVKD. V lost 5 bases and J 0 bases, leaving 16 bases between the germline ends. The CDR3 extends over 16 amino acids.

The chain is built from TRBV19 and TRBJ2-7, with D tentatively TRBD2 (5 bases). Germline CDR1 reads LNHDA; CDR2 reads SQIVND (reference sequence). The CDR3 totals 14 residues. V was shortened by 3 bases and J by 7 bases, with 16 bases between the two germline ends. For the CDR3, the DNA is TGTGCCAGTAGTATTACGGGCAGCCGGGAAGAGCAGTACTTC. As protein: CASSITGSREEQYF.

J is TRBJ1-2 and V is TRBV27, with unresolved D. This CDR3 has 13 residues. From germline, CDR1 is MNHEY and CDR2 SMNVEV (reference sequence). Trimming left V 2 bases short and J 6 bases short, with 10 bases between. CDR3 loop: CASSLRGSNGYTF. The CDR3 nucleotides read TGTGCCAGCAGTTTAAGAGGGAGCAATGGCTACACCTTC.

This chain connects TRBV27 to TRBJ1-1, with D uncertain. Trimming stripped 5 bases from V and 1 base from J, with 23 bases between. The CDR3 is 18 amino acids. Looked up from germline, CDR1 is MNHEY and CDR2 is SMNVEV (reference sequence). The CDR3 DNA reads as TGTGCCAGCAGTAGCAGTTTTGCACACCCCGGGAGGAACACTGAAGCTTTCTTT. Translating it yields CASSSSFAHPGRNTEAFF.

The chain joins TRBV5-4 to TRBJ2-7, with 8 positions matching TRBD1. The CDR3 has 15 amino acids. The trim removed 0 bases at V and 6 bases at J, leaving 8 bases unmatched. CDR1 is SGHNT, CDR2 YYREEE, per germline (reference sequence). CDR3 amino acids: CASSLGLQGAREQYF. The DNA for the CDR3 is TGTGCCAGCAGCTTGGGATTGCAGGGGGCGCGCGAGCAGTACTTC. The full variable domain, completed using reference TRBV5-4 and TRBJ2-7, is ETGVTQSPTHLIKTRGQQVTLRCSSQSGHNTVSWYQQALGQGPQFIFQYYREEENGRGNFPPRFSGLQFPNYSSELNVNALELDDSALYLCASSLGLQGAREQYFGPGTRLTVT.

This rearrangement joins TRBV9 to TRBJ2-5; 13 bases are shared with TRBD2. This CDR3 contains 22 residues. Per germline, CDR1 SGDLS and CDR2 YYNGEE. V gave up 3 bases and J gave up 1 base; unmatched junction bases: 21. The DNA for the CDR3 is TGTGCCAGCAGCGCCCGGGAGGGCAGAACGGGGACTAGCGGGGAATCCCAAGAGACCCAGTACTTC. Protein sequence: CASSAREGRTGTSGESQETQYF.

The chain has TRBV18 and TRBJ1-2; 7 bases match TRBD1. In germline, CDR1 is KGHSH, CDR2 LQKENI. J lost 8 bases, V lost 5 bases, and 8 bases had no gene match. The CDR3 length is 13 residues. The CDR3 sequence is CASSAAGTVGYTF. CDR3 in DNA: TGTGCCAGCTCAGCCGCCGGGACAGTGGGCTACACCTTC.